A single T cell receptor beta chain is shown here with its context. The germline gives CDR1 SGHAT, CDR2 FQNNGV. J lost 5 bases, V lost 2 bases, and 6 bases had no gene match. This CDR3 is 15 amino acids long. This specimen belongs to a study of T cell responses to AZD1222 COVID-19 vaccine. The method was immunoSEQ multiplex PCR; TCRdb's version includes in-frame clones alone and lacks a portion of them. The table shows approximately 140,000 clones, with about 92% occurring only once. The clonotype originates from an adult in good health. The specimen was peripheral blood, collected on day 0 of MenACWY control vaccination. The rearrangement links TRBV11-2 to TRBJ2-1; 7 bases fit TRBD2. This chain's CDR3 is CASSLRLALDNEQFF. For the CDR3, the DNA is TGTGCCAGCAGCTTACGACTAGCCCTTGACAATGAGCAGTTCTTC.